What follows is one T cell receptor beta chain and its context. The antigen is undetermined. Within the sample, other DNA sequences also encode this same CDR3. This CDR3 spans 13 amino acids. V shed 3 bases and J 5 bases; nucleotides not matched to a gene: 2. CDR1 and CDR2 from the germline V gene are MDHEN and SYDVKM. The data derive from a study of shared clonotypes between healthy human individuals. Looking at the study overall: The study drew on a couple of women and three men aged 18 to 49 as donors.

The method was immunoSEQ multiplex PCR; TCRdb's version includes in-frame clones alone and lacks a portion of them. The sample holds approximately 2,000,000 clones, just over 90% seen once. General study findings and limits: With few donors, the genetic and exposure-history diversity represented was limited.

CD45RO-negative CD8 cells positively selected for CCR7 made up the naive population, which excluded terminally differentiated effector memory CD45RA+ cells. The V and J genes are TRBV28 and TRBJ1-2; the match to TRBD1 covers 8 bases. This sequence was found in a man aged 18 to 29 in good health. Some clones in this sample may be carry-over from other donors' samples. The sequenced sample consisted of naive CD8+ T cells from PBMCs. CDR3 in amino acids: CASSFRTGYGYTF. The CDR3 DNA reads TGTGCCAGCAGTTTTAGGACAGGGTATGGCTACACCTTC.